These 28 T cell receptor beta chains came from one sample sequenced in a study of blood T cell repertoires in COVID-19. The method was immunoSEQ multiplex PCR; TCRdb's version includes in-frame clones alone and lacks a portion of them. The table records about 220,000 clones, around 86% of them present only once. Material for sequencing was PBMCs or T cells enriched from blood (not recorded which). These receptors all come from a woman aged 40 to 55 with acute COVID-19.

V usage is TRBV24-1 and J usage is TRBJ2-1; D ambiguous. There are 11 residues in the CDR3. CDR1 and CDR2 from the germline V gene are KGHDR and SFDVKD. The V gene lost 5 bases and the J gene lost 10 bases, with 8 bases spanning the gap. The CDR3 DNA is TGTGCCACCAGTGTTTCAAGCGAGCAGTTCTTC. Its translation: CATSVSSEQFF.

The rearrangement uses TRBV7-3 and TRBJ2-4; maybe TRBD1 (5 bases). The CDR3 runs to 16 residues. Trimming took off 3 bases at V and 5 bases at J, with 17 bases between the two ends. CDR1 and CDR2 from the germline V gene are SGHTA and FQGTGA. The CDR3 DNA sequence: TGTGCCAGCAGCTTGGGCGACAGCCTCGGGCAAAACATTCAGTACTTC. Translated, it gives CASSLGDSLGQNIQYF. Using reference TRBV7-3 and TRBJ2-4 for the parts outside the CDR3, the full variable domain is GAGVSQTPSNKVTEKGKYVELRCDPISGHTALYWYRQSLGQGPEFLIYFQGTGAADDSGLPNDRFFAVRPEGSVSTLKIQRTERGDSAVYLCASSLGDSLGQNIQYFGAGTRLSVL.

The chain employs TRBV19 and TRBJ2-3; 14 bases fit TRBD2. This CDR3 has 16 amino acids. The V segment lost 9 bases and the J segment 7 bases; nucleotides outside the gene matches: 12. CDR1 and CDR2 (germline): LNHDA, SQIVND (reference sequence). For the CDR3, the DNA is TGTGCCAGCCACCCTCCGGGACTAGCGGGGGCGAATACGCAGTATTTT. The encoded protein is CASHPPGLAGANTQYF.

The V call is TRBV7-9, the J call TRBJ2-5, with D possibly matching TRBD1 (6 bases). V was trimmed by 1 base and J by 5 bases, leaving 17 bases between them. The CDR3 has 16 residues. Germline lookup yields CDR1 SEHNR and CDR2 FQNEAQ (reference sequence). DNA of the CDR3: TGTGCCAGCAGCTTAGAAATCTCGGACAGCCTTGAGACCCAGTACTTC. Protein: CASSLEISDSLETQYF.

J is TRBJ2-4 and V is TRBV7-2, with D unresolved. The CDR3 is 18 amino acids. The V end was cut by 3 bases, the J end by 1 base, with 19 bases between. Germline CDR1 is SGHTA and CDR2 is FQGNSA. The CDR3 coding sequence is TGTGCCAGCAGCTTGGGCCCGGCCGGCAAGTTGGCCAAAAACATTCAGTACTTC. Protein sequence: CASSLGPAGKLAKNIQYF.

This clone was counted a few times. The DNA of the CDR3 is TGTGCCAGTAGTATTCGGGTGACCAAACAGCGGGGTCAGCCCCAGCATTTT. Protein sequence: CASSIRVTKQRGQPQHF. The V call is TRBV19, the J call TRBJ1-5, with no clear D. The germline gives CDR1 LNHDA, CDR2 SQIVND (reference sequence). The CDR3 is made up of 17 amino acids. V was cut by 3 bases and J by 6 bases, with 21 bases left in between.

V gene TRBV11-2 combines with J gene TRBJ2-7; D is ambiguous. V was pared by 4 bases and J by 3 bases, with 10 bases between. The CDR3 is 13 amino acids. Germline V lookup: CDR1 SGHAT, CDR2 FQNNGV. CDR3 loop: CASSSRGGYEQYF. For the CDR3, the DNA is TGTGCCAGCAGCTCAAGAGGTGGCTACGAGCAGTACTTC.

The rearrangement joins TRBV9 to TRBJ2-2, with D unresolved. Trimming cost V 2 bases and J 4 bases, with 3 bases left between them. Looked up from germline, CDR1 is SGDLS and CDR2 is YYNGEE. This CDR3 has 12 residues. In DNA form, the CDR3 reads TGTGCCAGCAGCGTGGCCACCGGGGAGCTGTTTTTT. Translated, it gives CASSVATGELFF.

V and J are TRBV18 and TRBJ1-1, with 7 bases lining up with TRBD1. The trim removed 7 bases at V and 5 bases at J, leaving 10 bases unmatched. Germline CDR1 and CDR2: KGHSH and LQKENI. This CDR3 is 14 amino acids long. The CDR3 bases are TGTGCCAGCTTAGGGGGCGGTGGAGGTACTGAAGCTTTCTTT. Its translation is CASLGGGGGTEAFF.

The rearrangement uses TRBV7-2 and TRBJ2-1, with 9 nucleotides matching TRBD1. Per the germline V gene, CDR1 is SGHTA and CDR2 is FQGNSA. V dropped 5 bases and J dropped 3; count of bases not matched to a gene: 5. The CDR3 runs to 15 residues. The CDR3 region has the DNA TGTGCCAGCAGCGCCCGGGACAGGGTCTACAATGAGCAGTTCTTC. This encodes CASSARDRVYNEQFF.

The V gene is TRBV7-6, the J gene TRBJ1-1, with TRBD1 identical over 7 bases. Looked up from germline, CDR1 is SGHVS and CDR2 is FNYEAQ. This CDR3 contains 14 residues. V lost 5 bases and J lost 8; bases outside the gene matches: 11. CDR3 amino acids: CASSLTDRAPEAFF. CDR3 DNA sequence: TGTGCCAGCAGCCTTACCGACAGGGCACCAGAAGCTTTCTTT.

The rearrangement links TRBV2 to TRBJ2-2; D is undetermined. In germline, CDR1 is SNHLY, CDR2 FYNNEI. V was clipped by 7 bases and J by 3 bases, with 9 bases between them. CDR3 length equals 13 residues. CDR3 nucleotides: TGTGCCAGCATACGCAGGCACACCGGGGAGCTGTTTTTT. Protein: CASIRRHTGELFF.

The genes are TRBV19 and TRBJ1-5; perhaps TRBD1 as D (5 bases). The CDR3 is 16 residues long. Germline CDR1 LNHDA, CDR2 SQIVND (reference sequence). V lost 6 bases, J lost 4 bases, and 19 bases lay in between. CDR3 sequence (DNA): TGTGCCAGTAGGGAGAATAGGGGCGCACGGAATCAGCCCCAGCATTTT. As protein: CASRENRGARNQPQHF. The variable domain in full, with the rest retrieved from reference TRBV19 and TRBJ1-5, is DGGITQSPKYLFRKEGQNVTLSCEQNLNHDAMYWYRQDPGQGLRLIYYSQIVNDFQKGDIAEGYSVSREKKESFPLTVTSAQKNPTAFYLCASRENRGARNQPQHFGDGTRLSIL.

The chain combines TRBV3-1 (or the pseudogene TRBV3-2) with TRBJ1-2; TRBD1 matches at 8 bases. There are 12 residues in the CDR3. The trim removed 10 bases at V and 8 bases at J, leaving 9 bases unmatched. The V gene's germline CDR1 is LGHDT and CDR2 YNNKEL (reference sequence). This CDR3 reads CATGYSGGGYTF. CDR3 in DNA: TGTGCCACCGGATACTCAGGGGGCGGCTACACCTTC.

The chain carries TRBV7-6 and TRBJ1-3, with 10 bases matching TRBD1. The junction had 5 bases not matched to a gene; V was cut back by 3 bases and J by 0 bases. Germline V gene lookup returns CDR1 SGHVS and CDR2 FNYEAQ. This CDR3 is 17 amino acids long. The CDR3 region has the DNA TGTGCCAGCAGCTTTGGCGGACAGGGGGGCTCTGGAAACACCATATATTTT. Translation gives CASSFGGQGGSGNTIYF.

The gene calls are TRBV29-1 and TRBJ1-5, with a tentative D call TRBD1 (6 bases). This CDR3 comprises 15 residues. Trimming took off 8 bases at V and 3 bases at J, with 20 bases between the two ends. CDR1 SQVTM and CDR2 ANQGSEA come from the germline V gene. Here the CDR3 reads CSCSSRQVDNQPQHF. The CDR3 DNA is TGCAGCTGCAGTTCTCGACAGGTTGACAATCAGCCCCAGCATTTT. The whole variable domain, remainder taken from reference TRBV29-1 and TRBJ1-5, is SAVISQKPSRDICQRGTSLTIQCQVDSQVTMMFWYRQQPGQSLTLIATANQGSEATYESGFVIDKFPISRPNLTFSTLTVSNMSPEDSSIYLCSCSSRQVDNQPQHFGDGTRLSIL.

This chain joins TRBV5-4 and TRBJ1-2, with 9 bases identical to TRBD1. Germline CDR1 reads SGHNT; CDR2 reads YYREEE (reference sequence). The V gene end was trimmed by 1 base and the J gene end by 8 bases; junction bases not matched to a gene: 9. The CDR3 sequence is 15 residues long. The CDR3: CASSLLLDRGRGYTF. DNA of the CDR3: TGTGCCAGCAGCTTGCTCTTGGACAGGGGTAGAGGCTACACCTTC.

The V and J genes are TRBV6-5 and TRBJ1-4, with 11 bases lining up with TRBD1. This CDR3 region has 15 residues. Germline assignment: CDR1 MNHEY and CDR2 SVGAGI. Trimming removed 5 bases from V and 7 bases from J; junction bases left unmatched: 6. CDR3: CASSLTGTGGEKLFF. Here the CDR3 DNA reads TGTGCCAGCAGTCTCACAGGGACAGGGGGTGAAAAACTGTTTTTT.

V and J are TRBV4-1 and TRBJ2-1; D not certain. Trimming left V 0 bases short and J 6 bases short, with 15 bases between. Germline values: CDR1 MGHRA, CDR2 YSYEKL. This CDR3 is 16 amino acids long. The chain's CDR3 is CASSQDLANPLNEQFF. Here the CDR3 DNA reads TGCGCCAGCAGCCAAGATTTGGCCAACCCTCTCAATGAGCAGTTCTTC.

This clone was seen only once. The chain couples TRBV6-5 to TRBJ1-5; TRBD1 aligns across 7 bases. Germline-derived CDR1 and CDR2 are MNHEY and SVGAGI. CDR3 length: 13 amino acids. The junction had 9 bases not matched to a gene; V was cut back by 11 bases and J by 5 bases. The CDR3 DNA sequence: TGTGCCGGGGGGCTTACAGGGGATCAGCCCCAGCATTTT. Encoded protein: CAGGLTGDQPQHF.

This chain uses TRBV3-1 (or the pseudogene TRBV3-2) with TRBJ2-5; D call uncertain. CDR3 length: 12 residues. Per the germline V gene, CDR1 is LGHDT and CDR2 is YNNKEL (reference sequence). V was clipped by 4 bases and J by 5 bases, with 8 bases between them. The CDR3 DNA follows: TGTGCCAGCAGCCTAGCCCGGGAGACCCAGTACTTC. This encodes CASSLARETQYF.

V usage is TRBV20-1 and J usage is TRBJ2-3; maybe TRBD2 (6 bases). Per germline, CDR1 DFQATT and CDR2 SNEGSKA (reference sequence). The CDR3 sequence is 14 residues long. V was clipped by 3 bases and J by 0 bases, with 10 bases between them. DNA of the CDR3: TGCAGTGCTAGTGGTGCGGGGAGCACAGATACGCAGTATTTT. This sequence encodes CSASGAGSTDTQYF.

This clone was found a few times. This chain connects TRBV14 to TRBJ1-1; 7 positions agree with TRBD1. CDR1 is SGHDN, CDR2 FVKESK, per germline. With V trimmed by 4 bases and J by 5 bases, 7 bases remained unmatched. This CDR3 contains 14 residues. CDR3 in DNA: TGTGCCAGCAGCCCCCGACAGGGTGGGACTGAAGCTTTCTTT. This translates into CASSPRQGGTEAFF.

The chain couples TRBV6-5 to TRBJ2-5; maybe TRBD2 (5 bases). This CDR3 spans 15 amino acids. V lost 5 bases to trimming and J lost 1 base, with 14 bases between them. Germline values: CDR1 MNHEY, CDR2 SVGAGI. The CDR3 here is CASSSDADSQETQYF. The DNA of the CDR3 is TGTGCCAGCAGTAGTGATGCGGACTCCCAAGAGACCCAGTACTTC.

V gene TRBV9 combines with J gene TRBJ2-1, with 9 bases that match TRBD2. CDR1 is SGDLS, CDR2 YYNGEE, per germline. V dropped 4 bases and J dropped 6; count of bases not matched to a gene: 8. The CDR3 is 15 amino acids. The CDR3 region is CASSQGLAWGNEQFF. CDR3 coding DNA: TGTGCCAGCAGCCAGGGACTAGCTTGGGGCAATGAGCAGTTCTTC.

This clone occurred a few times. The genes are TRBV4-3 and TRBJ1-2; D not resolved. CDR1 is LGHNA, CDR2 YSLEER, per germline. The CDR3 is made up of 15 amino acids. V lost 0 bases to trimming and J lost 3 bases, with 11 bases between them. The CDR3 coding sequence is TGCGCCAGCAGCCAAGATTCTGACTCCCACTATGGCTACACCTTC. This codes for CASSQDSDSHYGYTF.

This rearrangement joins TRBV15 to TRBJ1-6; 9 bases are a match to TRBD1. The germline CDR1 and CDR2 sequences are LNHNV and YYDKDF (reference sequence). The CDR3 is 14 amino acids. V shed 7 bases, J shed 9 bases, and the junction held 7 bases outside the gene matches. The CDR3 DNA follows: TGTGCCACCAAAGTAGGGACAGGGAGTTCACCCCTCCACTTT. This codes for CATKVGTGSSPLHF.

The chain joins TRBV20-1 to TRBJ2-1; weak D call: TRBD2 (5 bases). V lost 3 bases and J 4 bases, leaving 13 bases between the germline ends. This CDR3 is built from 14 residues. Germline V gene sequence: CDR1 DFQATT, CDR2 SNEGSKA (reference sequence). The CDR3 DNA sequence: TGCAGTGCTAGTGAGGGCTTTGTGTACAATGAGCAGTTCTTC. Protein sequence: CSASEGFVYNEQFF.